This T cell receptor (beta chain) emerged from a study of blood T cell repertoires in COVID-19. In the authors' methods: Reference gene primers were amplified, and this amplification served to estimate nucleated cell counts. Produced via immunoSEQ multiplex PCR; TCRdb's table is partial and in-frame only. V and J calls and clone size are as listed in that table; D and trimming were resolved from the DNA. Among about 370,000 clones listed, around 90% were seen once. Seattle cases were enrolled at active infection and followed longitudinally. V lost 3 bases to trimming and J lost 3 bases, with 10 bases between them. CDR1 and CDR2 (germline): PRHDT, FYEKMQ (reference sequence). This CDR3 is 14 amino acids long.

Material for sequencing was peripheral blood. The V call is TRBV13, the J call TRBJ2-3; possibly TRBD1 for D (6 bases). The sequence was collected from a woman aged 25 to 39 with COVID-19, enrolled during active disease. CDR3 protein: CASSFTGSTDTQYF. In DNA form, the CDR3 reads TGTGCCAGCAGCTTTACAGGGTCGACAGATACGCAGTATTTT.